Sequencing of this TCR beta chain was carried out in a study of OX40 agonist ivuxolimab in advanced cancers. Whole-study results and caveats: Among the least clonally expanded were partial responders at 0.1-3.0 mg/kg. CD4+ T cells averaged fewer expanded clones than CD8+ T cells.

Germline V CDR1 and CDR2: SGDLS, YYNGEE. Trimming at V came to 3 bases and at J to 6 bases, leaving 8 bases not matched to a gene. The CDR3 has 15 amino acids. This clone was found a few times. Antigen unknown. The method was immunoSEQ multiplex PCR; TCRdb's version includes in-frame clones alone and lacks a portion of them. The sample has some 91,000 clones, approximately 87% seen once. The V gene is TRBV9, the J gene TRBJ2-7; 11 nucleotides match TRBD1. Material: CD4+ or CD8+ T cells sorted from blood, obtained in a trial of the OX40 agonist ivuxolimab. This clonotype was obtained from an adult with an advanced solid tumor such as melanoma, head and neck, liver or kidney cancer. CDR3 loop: CASSAIAGTGGEQYF. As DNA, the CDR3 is TGTGCCAGCAGCGCCATCGCCGGGACAGGGGGCGAGCAGTACTTC.